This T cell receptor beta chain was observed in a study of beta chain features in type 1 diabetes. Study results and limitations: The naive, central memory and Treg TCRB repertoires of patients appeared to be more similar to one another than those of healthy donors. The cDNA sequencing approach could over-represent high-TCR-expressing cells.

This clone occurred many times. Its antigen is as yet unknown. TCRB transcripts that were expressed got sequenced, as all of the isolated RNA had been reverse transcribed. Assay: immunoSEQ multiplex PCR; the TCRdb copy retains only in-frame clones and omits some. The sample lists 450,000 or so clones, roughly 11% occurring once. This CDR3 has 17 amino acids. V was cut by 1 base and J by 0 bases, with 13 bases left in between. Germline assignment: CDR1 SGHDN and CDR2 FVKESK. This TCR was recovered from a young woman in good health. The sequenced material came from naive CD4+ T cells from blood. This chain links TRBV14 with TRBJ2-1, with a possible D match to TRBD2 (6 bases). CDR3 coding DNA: TGTGCCAGCAGCCAAGCTCAAGGAGGGAGCTCCTACAATGAGCAGTTCTTC. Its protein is CASSQAQGGSSYNEQFF.